The 31 T cell receptor beta chains below were found in one sample sequenced in a study of blood T cells in healthy people across ages. A second roughly 6 to 11 cycle PCR used barcoded and J-beta primers. Using its own MiXCR run on the 5' RACE reads, TCRdb lists one record per CDR3 protein. This sample yields approximately 730,000 distinct CDR3 sequences, of which about 48% are seen a single time; roughly 37% belongs to the top ten. The sequenced material came from blood. The receptors were gathered from an elderly man in good health.

This chain uses TRBV3-1 with TRBJ2-1; the D gene could be TRBD1 or TRBD2 (5 bases each). CDR3 length: 11 amino acids. V gave up 10 bases and J gave up 9 bases, with 13 bases separating them. CDR1 and CDR2 from the germline V gene are LGHDT and YNNKEL (reference sequence). CDR3 amino acids: CATGQEGEQFF. The CDR3 DNA is TGTGCCACGGGGCAAGAGGGTGAGCAGTTCTTC.

The V call is TRBV28, the J call TRBJ2-7; 7 nucleotides match TRBD1. The tail of the sequence fits TRBJ2-5 better, so the J call may be wrong. Germline values: CDR1 MDHEN, CDR2 SYDVKM. The CDR3 has 17 amino acids. The CDR3 here is CASTGLRGQSNRETQYF. In DNA, the CDR3 is TGTGCCAGCACGGGTCTGAGGGGGCAGAGTAACCGGGAGACCCAGTACTTC.

The rearrangement links TRBV20-1 to TRBJ1-1; D gene uncertain. Germline CDR1 reads DFQATT; CDR2 reads SNEGSKA (reference sequence). V was cut by 0 bases and J by 5 bases, with 16 bases left in between. The CDR3 has 15 amino acids. CDR3 sequence (DNA): TGCAGTGCTAGAGATCGAGGTTCCCTGAGGACTGAAGCTTTCTTT. The encoded protein is CSARDRGSLRTEAFF.

This chain connects TRBV7-2 to TRBJ2-1; 8 bases agree with TRBD1. V lost 5 bases to trimming and J lost 8 bases; unmatched junction nucleotides: 8. The CDR3 consists of 14 residues. In germline, CDR1 is SGHTA, CDR2 FQGNSA. The CDR3 coding sequence is TGTGCCAGCAGCGGACCCCCAGGGGGCTATGAGCAGTTCTTC. It translates to CASSGPPGGYEQFF.

The chain employs TRBV24-1 and TRBJ2-3, with D perhaps matching TRBD2 (6 bases). The V gene lost 4 bases and the J gene lost 14 bases, with 24 bases spanning the gap. CDR3 size: 15 residues. Per the germline V gene, CDR1 is KGHDR and CDR2 is SFDVKD. DNA of the CDR3: TGTGCCACCAGTGACCCCGGGACCCTCGGGGGATACGCGTATTTT. Translating gives CATSDPGTLGGYAYF.

The genes are TRBV27 and TRBJ2-7; no reliable D call. With the DNA end fitting TRBJ2-5 better, the J assignment may be wrong. Germline V gene lookup returns CDR1 MNHEY and CDR2 SMNVEV (reference sequence). This CDR3 contains 15 residues. The CDR3: CASSSHVRLRKTQYF. CDR3 DNA: TGTGCCAGCAGTTCCCATGTGAGGCTTCGGAAGACCCAGTACTTC.

V is TRBV6-5 and J is TRBJ2-3, with D maybe TRBD1 (5 bases). Germline CDR1 MNHEY, CDR2 SVGAGI. The CDR3 consists of 12 residues. Trimming took 4 bases from V and 9 from J, leaving 11 bases between them. The CDR3 loop reads CASSSPSGTQYF. The CDR3 DNA follows: TGTGCCAGCAGTTCCCCGTCAGGGACGCAGTATTTT.

The chain uses TRBV7-2 and TRBJ1-2, with D uncertain. Looked up from germline, CDR1 is SGHTA and CDR2 is FQGNSA. The CDR3 consists of 11 residues. Trimming cost V 8 bases and J 7 bases, with 11 bases left between them. The DNA for the CDR3 is TGTGCCAGCGGCCCCAGAGGTGGCTACACCTTC. Protein product: CASGPRGGYTF.

The gene calls are TRBV6-5 and TRBJ2-1, with D hard to call. The CDR3 runs to 15 residues. Deletions cut 2 bases from V and 0 bases from J, with 8 bases between. The V gene's germline CDR1 is MNHEY and CDR2 SVGAGI. CDR3 DNA sequence: TGTGCCAGCAGTTACGGCCAGAGCTCCTACAATGAGCAGTTCTTC. It translates to CASSYGQSSYNEQFF.

The chain carries TRBV20-1 and TRBJ2-3; TRBD2 matches 9 bases. The CDR3 length is 16 residues. With 6 bases clipped from V and 5 bases from J, the junction kept 15 bases outside the gene matches. Per germline, CDR1 DFQATT and CDR2 SNEGSKA (reference sequence). CDR3 loop: CSANPLAGGLGDTQYF. The CDR3 DNA sequence: TGCAGTGCAAATCCTCTCGCGGGAGGGCTGGGAGATACGCAGTATTTT.

The chain combines TRBV7-2 with TRBJ1-2, with a tentative D call TRBD1 (6 bases). Germline V lookup: CDR1 SGHTA, CDR2 FQGNSA. The CDR3 is made up of 15 amino acids. The V and J ends lost 1 base and 0 bases respectively, with 9 bases between them. The CDR3 region has the DNA TGTGCCAGCAGCTTAGTAGGGACAACTAACTATGGCTACACCTTC. Protein product: CASSLVGTTNYGYTF.

The chain employs TRBV2 and TRBJ1-5, with TRBD1 matching over 8 bases. Trimming cost V 7 bases and J 7 bases; bases outside gene matches: 9. Germline values: CDR1 SNHLY, CDR2 FYNNEI. The CDR3 loop spans 14 amino acids. CDR3 protein: CASTPGQVVQPQHF. Here the CDR3 DNA reads TGTGCCAGCACTCCGGGACAGGTAGTACAGCCCCAGCATTTT.

The CDR3 DNA reads TGTGCCAGCAGTGAGTCTCCTGGGGCTAACTATGGCTACACCTTC. Its translation is CASSESPGANYGYTF. The gene calls are TRBV6-4 and TRBJ1-2; D not certain. V was clipped by 3 bases and J by 0 bases, with 11 bases between them. The CDR3 extends over 15 amino acids. Germline V gives CDR1 MRHNA, CDR2 SNTAGT.

V and J are TRBV5-4 and TRBJ1-1; 8 positions agree with TRBD1. The CDR3 has 15 amino acids. V gave up 5 bases and J gave up 2 bases; unmatched junction bases: 8. CDR1 SGHNT and CDR2 YYREEE come from the germline V gene (reference sequence). CDR3 amino acids: CASRRTGQANTEAFF. CDR3 in DNA: TGTGCCAGCAGGCGTACGGGACAGGCCAACACTGAAGCTTTCTTT.

This rearrangement joins TRBV5-1 to TRBJ2-4, with D tentatively TRBD1 (5 bases). V gave up 5 bases and J gave up 5 bases, with 20 bases separating them. The CDR3 length is 16 residues. Germline CDR1 and CDR2: SGHRS and YFSETQ. CDR3 protein: CASRDNAGGPENIQYF. The CDR3 coding sequence is TGCGCCAGCAGGGACAACGCCGGTGGTCCCGAAAACATTCAGTACTTC.

The chain recombines TRBV12-3 or TRBV12-4 with TRBJ1-1, with unresolved D. CDR3 size: 15 residues. V dropped 4 bases and J dropped 3 bases, with 15 bases sitting between them. CDR3 nucleotides: TGTGCCAGCAGTTCCGCGGCCTTCCGGGACACTGAAGCTTTCTTT. This sequence encodes CASSSAAFRDTEAFF.

V and J are TRBV6-6 and TRBJ1-2; unclear D gene. The V and J ends lost 7 bases and 4 bases respectively, with 22 bases between them. The CDR3 is made up of 16 amino acids. The germline gives CDR1 MNHNY, CDR2 SVGAGI (reference sequence). The CDR3 DNA sequence: TGTGCCAGCACAGGACGGTCGACATCCACTTTCTATGGCTACACCTTC. Translated: CASTGRSTSTFYGYTF.

The V and J genes are TRBV7-3 and TRBJ2-3; a weak D match, TRBD2 (6 bases). The CDR3 totals 15 residues. Germline CDR1 is SGHTA and CDR2 is FQGTGA. V shed 6 bases and J shed 0 bases, with 13 bases lying between them. This CDR3 is CASSLGGTSTDTQYF. Here the CDR3 DNA reads TGTGCCAGCAGTCTTGGCGGGACTAGCACAGATACGCAGTATTTT.

This rearrangement joins TRBV20-1 to TRBJ2-5; 7 positions agree with TRBD1. Germline-derived CDR1 and CDR2 are DFQATT and SNEGSKA (reference sequence). Trimming took 7 bases from V and 3 from J; bases not matched to a gene: 11. This CDR3 region has 14 residues. The CDR3 DNA follows: TGCAGTGTCCCCCCGGGACAGAGAGAAGAGACCCAGTACTTC. This gives the protein CSVPPGQREETQYF.

This rearrangement joins TRBV7-2 to TRBJ2-1, with 9 positions matching TRBD2. The length of the CDR3 is 16 residues. The germline CDR1 and CDR2 sequences are SGHTA and FQGNSA. V shed 6 bases, J shed 0 bases, and the junction held 6 bases outside the gene matches. The CDR3 spells CASRYHSGSSYNEQFF. CDR3 bases: TGTGCCAGCAGATACCATAGCGGGAGCTCCTACAATGAGCAGTTCTTC.

The CDR3 region has the DNA TGTGCCAGCAGCCGGACTAGCGGGAGTAACGAGCAGTACTTC. It is translated as CASSRTSGSNEQYF. V usage is TRBV5-6 and J usage is TRBJ2-7, with 13 bases that match TRBD2. The CDR3 has 14 amino acids. Looked up from germline, CDR1 is SGHDT and CDR2 is YYEEEE. J gave up 5 bases and V 4 bases, and 3 bases lay outside the gene matches.

The chain recombines TRBV12-3 or TRBV12-4 with TRBJ2-7, with unresolved D. Trimming pared 6 bases from V and 1 base from J, leaving 13 bases between. This CDR3 has 14 residues. CDR3 region: CASSFTGLSYEQYF. CDR3 bases: TGTGCCAGCAGCTTCACCGGGCTTTCCTACGAGCAGTACTTC.

The chain carries TRBV6-1 and TRBJ2-2; TRBD2 agrees at 8 bases. This CDR3 region has 18 residues. Germline lookup yields CDR1 MNHNS and CDR2 SASEGT. After removal of 5 bases from V and 0 bases from J, the junction contained 11 bases not matched to a gene. CDR3 bases: TGTGCCAGCAGTCCGCGGGGGGCTAGCGGATCGAACACCGGGGAGCTGTTTTTT. The encoded protein is CASSPRGASGSNTGELFF.

The V gene is TRBV27, the J gene TRBJ1-2; no clear D. V lost 3 bases and J lost 7, with 12 bases in between. Looked up from germline, CDR1 is MNHEY and CDR2 is SMNVEV (reference sequence). The CDR3 contains 13 residues. The CDR3 here is CASSFRGLGGYTF. CDR3 nucleotides: TGTGCCAGCAGTTTTCGGGGTTTGGGTGGCTACACCTTC.

Turning to this clonotype: One end of the junction is discordant with germline, which a read error may explain. The CDR3, as DNA: TGTGCCAGCAGCGTACTAGTGGAAAGCTCCTGCGAGCAGTACTTC. Translation: CASSVLVESSCEQYF. The V call is TRBV14, the J call TRBJ2-7, with D maybe TRBD2 (5 bases). Per the germline V gene, CDR1 is SGHDN and CDR2 is FVKESK. The CDR3 runs 15 residues.

To note about this clonotype: This may come from a read error, since a much larger clone is one base off. This chain uses TRBV29-1 with TRBJ2-5; perhaps TRBD2 as D (6 bases). This CDR3 is built from 13 residues. Germline loops: CDR1 SQVTM, CDR2 ANQGSEA. As DNA, the CDR3 is TGCAGCGGGGCGGCAGGGAGGAGAGAGGCCCAGTACTTC. It codes for CSGAAGRREAQYF. The full variable domain, its missing parts supplied by reference TRBV29-1 and TRBJ2-5, is SAVISQKPSRDICQRGTSLTIQCQVDSQVTMMFWYRQQPGQSLTLIATANQGSEATYESGFVIDKFPISRPNLTFSTLTVSNMSPEDSSIYLCSGAAGRREAQYFGPGTRLLVL.

This clonotype is medium-sized within its sample. The chain recombines TRBV6-6 with TRBJ2-5; 9 bases fit TRBD1. Germline V lookup: CDR1 MNHNY, CDR2 SVGAGI (reference sequence). V gave up 2 bases and J gave up 5 bases; unmatched junction bases: 6. This CDR3 has 15 amino acids. CDR3 region: CASSYPGQGQETQYF. The DNA of the CDR3 is TGTGCCAGCAGTTACCCGGGACAGGGTCAGGAGACCCAGTACTTC.

This chain joins TRBV10-3 and TRBJ1-2; D possibly corresponds to TRBD1 (5 bases). Between the trimmed V and J ends, which lost 2 bases and 9 bases, there was a span of 10 bases. This CDR3 spans 12 amino acids. Germline CDR1 ENHRY, CDR2 SYGVKD. CDR3 nucleotide sequence: TGTGCCATCAGTGAGATAGAGGGGCGCTACACCTTC. It translates to CAISEIEGRYTF.

Here the CDR3 reads CASSQGPDGALSYGYTF. CDR3 DNA: TGTGCCAGCAGCCAAGGTCCGGACGGCGCCCTCTCCTATGGCTACACCTTC. The chain combines TRBV3-1 with TRBJ1-2; D unresolved. The V gene's germline CDR1 is LGHDT and CDR2 YNNKEL (reference sequence). The CDR3 length is 17 residues. Between the trimmed V and J ends, which lost 1 base and 4 bases, there was a span of 19 bases.

This clonotype was found a few times. The rearrangement links TRBV28 to TRBJ2-7; D may be TRBD2 (6 bases). The CDR3 totals 15 residues. Germline CDR1 is MDHEN and CDR2 is SYDVKM. Trimming left V 11 bases short and J 2 bases short, with 22 bases between. The CDR3 DNA follows: TGTGCCGTCACGGGGGACCTCCACCAAACCTACGAGCAGTACTTC. This sequence encodes CAVTGDLHQTYEQYF.

The chain joins TRBV20-1 to TRBJ2-7; 7 nucleotides match TRBD2. This CDR3 region has 13 residues. Germline lookup yields CDR1 DFQATT and CDR2 SNEGSKA (reference sequence). After removal of 3 bases from V and 2 bases from J, the junction contained 4 bases not matched to a gene. In nucleotides, the CDR3 is TGCAGTGCTAGCTCGGGAGGCACCTACGAGCAGTACTTC. Translating it yields CSASSGGTYEQYF.